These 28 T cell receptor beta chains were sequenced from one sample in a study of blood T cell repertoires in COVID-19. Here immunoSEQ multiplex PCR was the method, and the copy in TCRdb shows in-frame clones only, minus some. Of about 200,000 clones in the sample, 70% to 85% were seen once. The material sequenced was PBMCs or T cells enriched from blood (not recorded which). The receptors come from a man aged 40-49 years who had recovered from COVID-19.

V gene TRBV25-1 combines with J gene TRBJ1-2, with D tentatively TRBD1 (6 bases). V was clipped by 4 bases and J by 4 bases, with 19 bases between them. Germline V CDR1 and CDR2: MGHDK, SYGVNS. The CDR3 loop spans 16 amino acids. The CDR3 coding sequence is TGTGCCAGCAGTGTCTATGGTCGTCCAGGGGTCTATGGCTACACCTTC. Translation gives CASSVYGRPGVYGYTF.

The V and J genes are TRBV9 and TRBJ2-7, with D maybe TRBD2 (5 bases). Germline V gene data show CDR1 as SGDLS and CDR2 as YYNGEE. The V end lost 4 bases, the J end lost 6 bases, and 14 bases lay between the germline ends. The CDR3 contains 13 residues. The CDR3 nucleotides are TGTGCCAGCAGCTTTAGGGTGGGGAGCGAGCAGTACTTC. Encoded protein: CASSFRVGSEQYF.

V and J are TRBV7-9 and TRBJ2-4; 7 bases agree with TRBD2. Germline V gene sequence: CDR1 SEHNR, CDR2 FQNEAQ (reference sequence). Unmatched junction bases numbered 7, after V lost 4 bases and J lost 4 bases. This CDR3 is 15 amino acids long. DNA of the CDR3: TGTGCCAGCAGCTCGTTAAGAGCGGGAAAAAACATTCAGTACTTC. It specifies CASSSLRAGKNIQYF.

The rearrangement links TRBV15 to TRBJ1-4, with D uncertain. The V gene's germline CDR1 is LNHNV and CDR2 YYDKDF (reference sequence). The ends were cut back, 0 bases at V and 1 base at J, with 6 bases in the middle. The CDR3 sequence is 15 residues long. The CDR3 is CATSRDSRTNEKLFF. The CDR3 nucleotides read TGTGCCACCAGCAGAGATAGCCGAACTAATGAAAAACTGTTTTTT.

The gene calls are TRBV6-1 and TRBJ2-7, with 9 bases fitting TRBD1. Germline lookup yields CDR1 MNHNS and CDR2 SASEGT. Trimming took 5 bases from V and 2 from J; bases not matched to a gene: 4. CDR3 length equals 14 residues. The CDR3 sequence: CASSTRDRAYEQYF. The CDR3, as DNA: TGTGCCAGCAGTACCCGGGACAGGGCCTACGAGCAGTACTTC.

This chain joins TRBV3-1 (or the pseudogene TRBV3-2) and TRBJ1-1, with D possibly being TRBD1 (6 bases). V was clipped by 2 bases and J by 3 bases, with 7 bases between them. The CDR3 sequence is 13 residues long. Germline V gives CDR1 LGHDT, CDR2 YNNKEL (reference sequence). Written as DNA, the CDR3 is TGTGCCAGCAGCCAACCAGGGGACACTGAAGCTTTCTTT. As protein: CASSQPGDTEAFF.

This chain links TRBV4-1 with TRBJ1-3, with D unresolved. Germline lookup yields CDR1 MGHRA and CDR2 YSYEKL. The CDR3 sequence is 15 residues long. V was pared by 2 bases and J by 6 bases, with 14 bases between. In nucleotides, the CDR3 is TGCGCCAGCAGCCAACTGGCGCGCGGCCAAAACACCATATATTTT. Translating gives CASSQLARGQNTIYF.

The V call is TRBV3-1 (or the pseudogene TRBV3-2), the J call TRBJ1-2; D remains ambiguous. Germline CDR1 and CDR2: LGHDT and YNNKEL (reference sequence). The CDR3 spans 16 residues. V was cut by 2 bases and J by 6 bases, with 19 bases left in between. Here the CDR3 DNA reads TGTGCCAGCAGCCAAAATGGGTTGAGAGGAGGGAATGGCTACACCTTC. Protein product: CASSQNGLRGGNGYTF.

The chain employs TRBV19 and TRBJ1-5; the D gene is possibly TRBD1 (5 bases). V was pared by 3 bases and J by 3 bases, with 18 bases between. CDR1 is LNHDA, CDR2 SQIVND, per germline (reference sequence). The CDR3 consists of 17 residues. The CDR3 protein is CASSIGSGGLFNQPQHF. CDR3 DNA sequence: TGTGCCAGTAGTATCGGCTCTGGGGGGTTGTTCAATCAGCCCCAGCATTTT.

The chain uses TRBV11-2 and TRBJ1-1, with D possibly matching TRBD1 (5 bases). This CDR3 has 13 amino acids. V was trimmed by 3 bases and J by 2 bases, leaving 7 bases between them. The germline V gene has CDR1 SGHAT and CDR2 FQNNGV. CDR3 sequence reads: CASSLGGNTEAFF. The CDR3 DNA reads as TGTGCCAGCAGCTTGGGGGGAAACACTGAAGCTTTCTTT.

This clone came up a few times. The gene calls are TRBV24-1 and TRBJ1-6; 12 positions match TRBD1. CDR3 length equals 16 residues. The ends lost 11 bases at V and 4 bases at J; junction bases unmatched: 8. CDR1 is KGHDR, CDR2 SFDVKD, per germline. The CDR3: CASRDRGLVYNSPLHF. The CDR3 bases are TGTGCCAGCCGGGACAGGGGGCTTGTGTATAATTCACCCCTCCACTTT.

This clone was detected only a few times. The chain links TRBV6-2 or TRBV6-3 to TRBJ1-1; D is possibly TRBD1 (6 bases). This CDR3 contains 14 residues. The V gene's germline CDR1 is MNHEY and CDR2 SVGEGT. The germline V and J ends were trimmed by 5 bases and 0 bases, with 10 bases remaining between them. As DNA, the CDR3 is TGTGCCAGCAGTCCCAGGGGAATGAACACTGAAGCTTTCTTT. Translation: CASSPRGMNTEAFF.

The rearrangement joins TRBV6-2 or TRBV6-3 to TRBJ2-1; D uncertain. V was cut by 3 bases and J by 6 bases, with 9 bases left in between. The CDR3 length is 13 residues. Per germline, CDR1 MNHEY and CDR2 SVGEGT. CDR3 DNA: TGTGCCAGCAGTTATAGCCTATTCAATGAGCAGTTCTTC. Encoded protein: CASSYSLFNEQFF.

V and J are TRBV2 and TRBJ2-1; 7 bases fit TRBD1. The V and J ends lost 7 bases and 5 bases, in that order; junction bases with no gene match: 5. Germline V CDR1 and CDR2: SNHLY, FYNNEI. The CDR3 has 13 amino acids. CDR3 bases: TGTGCCAGCAACCCCGACAGGGACAATGAGCAGTTCTTC. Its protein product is CASNPDRDNEQFF.

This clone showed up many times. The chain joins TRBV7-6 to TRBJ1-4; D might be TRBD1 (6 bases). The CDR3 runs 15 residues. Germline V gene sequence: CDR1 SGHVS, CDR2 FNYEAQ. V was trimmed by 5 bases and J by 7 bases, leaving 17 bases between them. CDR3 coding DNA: TGTGCCAGCAGCCCGCAACAGGGTTTTGGTGAAAAACTGTTTTTT. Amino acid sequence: CASSPQQGFGEKLFF. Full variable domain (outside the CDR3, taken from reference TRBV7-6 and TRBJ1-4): GAGVSQSPRYKVTKRGQDVALRCDPISGHVSLYWYRQALGQGPEFLTYFNYEAQQDKSGLPNDRFSAERPEGSISTLTIQRTEQRDSAMYRCASSPQQGFGEKLFFGSGTQLSVL.

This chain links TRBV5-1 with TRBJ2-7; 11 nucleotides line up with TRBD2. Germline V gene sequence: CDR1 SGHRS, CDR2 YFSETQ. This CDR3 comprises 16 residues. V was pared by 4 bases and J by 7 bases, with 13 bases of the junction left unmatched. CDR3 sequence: CASSPGTSGRWEEQYF. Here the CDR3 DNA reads TGCGCCAGCAGCCCGGGGACTAGCGGCCGATGGGAGGAGCAGTACTTC.

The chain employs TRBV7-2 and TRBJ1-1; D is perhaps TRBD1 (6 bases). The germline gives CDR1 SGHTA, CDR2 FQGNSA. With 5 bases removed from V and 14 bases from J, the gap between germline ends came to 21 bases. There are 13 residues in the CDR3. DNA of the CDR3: TGTGCCAGCAGCCCAAGTACAGGGAGAGGTGCGTTCTTT. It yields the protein CASSPSTGRGAFF.

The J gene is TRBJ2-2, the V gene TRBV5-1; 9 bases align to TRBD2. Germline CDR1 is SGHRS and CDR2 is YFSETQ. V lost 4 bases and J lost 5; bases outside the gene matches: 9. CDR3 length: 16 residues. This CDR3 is CASSVLAGLDTGELFF. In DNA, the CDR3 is TGCGCCAGCAGCGTCCTAGCGGGACTCGATACCGGGGAGCTGTTTTTT.

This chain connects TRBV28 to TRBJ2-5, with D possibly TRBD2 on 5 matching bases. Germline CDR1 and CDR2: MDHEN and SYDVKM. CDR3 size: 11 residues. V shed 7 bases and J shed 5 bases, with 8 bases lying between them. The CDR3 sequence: CASTRGETQYF. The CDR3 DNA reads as TGTGCCAGCACCCGCGGGGAGACCCAGTACTTC. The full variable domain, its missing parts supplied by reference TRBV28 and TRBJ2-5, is DVKVTQSSRYLVKRTGEKVFLECVQDMDHENMFWYRQDPGLGLRLIYFSYDVKMKEKGDIPEGYSVSREKKERFSLILESASTNQTSMYLCASTRGETQYFGPGTRLLVL.

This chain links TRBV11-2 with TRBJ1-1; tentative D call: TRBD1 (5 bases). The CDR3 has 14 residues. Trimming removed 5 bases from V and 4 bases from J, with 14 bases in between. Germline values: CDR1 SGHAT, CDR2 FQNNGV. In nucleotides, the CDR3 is TGTGCCAGCAGCCCGTTGGGGGGGTCCACTGAAGCTTTCTTT. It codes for CASSPLGGSTEAFF.

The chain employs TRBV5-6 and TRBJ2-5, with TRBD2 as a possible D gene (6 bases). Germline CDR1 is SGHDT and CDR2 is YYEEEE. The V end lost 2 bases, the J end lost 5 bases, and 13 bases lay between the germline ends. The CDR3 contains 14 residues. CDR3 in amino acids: CASSLPTRVETQYF. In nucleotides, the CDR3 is TGTGCCAGCAGCTTACCGACTAGGGTGGAGACCCAGTACTTC.

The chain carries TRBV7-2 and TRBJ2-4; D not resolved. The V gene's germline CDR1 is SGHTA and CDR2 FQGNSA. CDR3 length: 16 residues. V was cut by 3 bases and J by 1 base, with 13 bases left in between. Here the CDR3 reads CASSLIPTGAKNIQYF. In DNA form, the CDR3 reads TGTGCCAGCAGCTTGATCCCCACCGGGGCCAAAAACATTCAGTACTTC.

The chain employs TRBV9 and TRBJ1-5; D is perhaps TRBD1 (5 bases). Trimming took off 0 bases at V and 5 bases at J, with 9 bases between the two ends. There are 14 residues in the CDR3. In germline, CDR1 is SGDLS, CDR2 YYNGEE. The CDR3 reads CASSVVGGDQPQHF. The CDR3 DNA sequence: TGTGCCAGCAGCGTAGTCGGAGGGGATCAGCCCCAGCATTTT.

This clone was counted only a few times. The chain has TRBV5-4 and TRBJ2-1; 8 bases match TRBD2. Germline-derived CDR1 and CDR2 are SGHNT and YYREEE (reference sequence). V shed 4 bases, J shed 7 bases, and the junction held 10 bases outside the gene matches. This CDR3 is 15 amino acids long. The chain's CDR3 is CASSREGELWNEQFF. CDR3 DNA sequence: TGTGCCAGCAGCCGGGAGGGGGAGTTGTGGAATGAGCAGTTCTTC.

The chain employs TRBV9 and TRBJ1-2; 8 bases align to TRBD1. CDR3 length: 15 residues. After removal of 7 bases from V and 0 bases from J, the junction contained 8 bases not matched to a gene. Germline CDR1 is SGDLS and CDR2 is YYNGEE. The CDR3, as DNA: TGTGCCAGCGGGGGGACAGGTCGAGCTAACTATGGCTACACCTTC. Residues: CASGGTGRANYGYTF.

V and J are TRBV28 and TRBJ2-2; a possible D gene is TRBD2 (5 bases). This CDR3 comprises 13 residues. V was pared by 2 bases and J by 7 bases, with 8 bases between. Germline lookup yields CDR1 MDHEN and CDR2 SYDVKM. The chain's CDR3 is CASSLVGDGELFF. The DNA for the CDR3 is TGTGCCAGCAGTTTAGTGGGAGACGGGGAGCTGTTTTTT.

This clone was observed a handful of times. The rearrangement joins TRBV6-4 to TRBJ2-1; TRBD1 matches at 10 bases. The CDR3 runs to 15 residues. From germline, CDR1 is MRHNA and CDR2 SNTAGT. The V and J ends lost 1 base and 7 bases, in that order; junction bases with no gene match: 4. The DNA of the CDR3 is TGTGCCAGCAGTGACTGGGACAGGGGTAAAAATGAGCAGTTCTTC. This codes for CASSDWDRGKNEQFF.

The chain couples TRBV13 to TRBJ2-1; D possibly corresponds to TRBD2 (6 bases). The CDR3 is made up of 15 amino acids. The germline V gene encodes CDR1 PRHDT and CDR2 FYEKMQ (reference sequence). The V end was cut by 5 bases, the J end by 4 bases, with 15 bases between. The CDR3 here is CASSPGSGLYNEQFF. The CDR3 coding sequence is TGTGCCAGCAGCCCCGGGAGCGGACTTTACAATGAGCAGTTCTTC.